The present TCR beta chain was sequenced within a study of blood T cell repertoires in COVID-19. About the study: Sites in the United States, Italy and Spain provided acute and convalescent COVID-19 samples.

Profiled with immunoSEQ multiplex PCR; TCRdb holds only in-frame clones, not every one. The table records fewer than 400,000 clones, around 87% of them present only once. Which cohort a participant joined came from the clinical history participants gave. The CDR3 extends over 18 amino acids. The ends lost 1 base at V and 1 base at J; junction bases unmatched: 11. The V gene's germline CDR1 is SNHLY and CDR2 FYNNEI. This receptor was obtained from a woman aged 45-59 years who had recovered from COVID-19. This chain uses TRBV2 with TRBJ2-3; 7 nucleotides line up with TRBD2. The sequenced sample was PBMCs or T cells enriched from blood (not recorded which). The CDR3 bases are TGTGCCAGCAGTGAAGGAGCTTCGGCGCTAGCGGGCACAGATACGCAGTATTTT. It is translated as CASSEGASALAGTDTQYF.